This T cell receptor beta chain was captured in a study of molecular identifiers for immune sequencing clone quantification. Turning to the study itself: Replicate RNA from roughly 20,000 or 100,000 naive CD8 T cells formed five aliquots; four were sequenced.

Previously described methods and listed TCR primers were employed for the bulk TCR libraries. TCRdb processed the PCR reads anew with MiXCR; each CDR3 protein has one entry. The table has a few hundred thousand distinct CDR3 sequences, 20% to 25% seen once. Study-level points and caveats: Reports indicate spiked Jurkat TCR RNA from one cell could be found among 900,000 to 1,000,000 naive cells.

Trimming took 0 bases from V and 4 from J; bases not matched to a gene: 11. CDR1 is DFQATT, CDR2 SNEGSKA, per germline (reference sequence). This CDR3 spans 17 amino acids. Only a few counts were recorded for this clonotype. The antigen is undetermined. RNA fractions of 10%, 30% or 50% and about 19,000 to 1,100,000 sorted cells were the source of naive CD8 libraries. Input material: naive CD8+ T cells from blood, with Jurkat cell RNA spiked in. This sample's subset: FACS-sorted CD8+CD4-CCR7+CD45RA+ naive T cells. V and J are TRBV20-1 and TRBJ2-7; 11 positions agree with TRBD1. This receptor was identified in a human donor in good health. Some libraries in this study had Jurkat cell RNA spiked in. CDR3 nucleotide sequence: TGCAGTGCTAGAGATCCCCTCGGACAGGGGGCGCGATACGAGCAGTACTTC. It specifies CSARDPLGQGARYEQYF.